What follows is one T cell receptor (beta chain) and its context. The sample belongs to a study of blood T cell repertoires in COVID-19. In germline, CDR1 is GTSNPN, CDR2 SVGIG (reference sequence). The V gene end was trimmed by 0 bases and the J gene end by 5 bases; junction bases not matched to a gene: 14. CDR3 length equals 17 residues. The data were produced by immunoSEQ multiplex PCR, yet TCRdb's version contains in-frame clones alone and is incomplete. The sample includes about 210,000 clones, roughly 82% of them seen just once. The V call is TRBV30, the J call TRBJ2-7; 9 bases are a match to TRBD1. Sequenced input: peripheral blood. This receptor was identified in a middle-aged woman with acute or convalescent COVID-19. The CDR3 bases are TGTGCCTGGAGTGTTCCCCCACCGGGACAGGGAAAAGACGAGCAGTACTTC. Residues: CAWSVPPPGQGKDEQYF.